Listed here are 17 T cell receptor beta chains from one sample, sequenced in a study of identifying expanded T cells in peripheral blood. Profiled with immunoSEQ multiplex PCR; TCRdb holds only in-frame clones, not every one. The sample lists 120,000 or so clones; around four fifths were seen once. Input material: blood. The receptors originated from a person between 18 and 75 years old in good health.

The chain links TRBV7-4 to TRBJ1-5; a weak D match, TRBD1 (5 bases). Trimming shortened V by 4 bases and J by 7 bases, and 14 bases separated the two germline ends. The CDR3 sequence is 14 residues long. Germline V CDR1 and CDR2: SGHVT, SQSDAQ. CDR3 bases: TGTGCCAGCAGCTCCTGGGACCGGGGACAGCCCCAGCATTTT. This sequence encodes CASSSWDRGQPQHF.

V is TRBV5-1 and J is TRBJ2-7; tentatively, D is TRBD1 (6 bases). Trimming cost V 0 bases and J 7 bases, with 14 bases left between them. There are 14 residues in the CDR3. The germline CDR1 and CDR2 sequences are SGHRS and YFSETQ. CDR3 loop: CASSLVQGIGEQYF. The CDR3 nucleotides read TGCGCCAGCAGCTTGGTCCAGGGGATAGGGGAGCAGTACTTC.

The J gene is TRBJ1-3, the V gene TRBV30; 7 bases match TRBD1. Per germline, CDR1 GTSNPN and CDR2 SVGIG (reference sequence). The CDR3 is made up of 14 amino acids. The ends lost 5 bases at V and 3 bases at J; junction bases unmatched: 7. CDR3 loop: CAWGGQNLGNTIYF. CDR3 DNA: TGTGCCTGGGGGGGACAGAACCTTGGAAACACCATATATTTT.

The CDR3 sequence: CASSGERGWGNEKLFF. CDR3 bases: TGTGCCAGCAGCGGAGAGAGGGGTTGGGGTAATGAAAAACTGTTTTTT. This chain connects TRBV9 to TRBJ1-4; weak D call: TRBD1 (5 bases). CDR1 is SGDLS and CDR2 is YYNGEE in the germline V gene. There are 16 residues in the CDR3. Trimming took 3 bases from V and 4 from J, leaving 16 bases between them.

The rearrangement uses TRBV4-3 and TRBJ1-2; D gene unclear. Per germline, CDR1 LGHNA and CDR2 YSLEER. The CDR3 runs to 14 residues. The germline V and J ends were trimmed by 1 base and 4 bases, with 10 bases remaining between them. CDR3 coding DNA: TGCGCCAGCAGCCAAGTTGGAAGCGCCTATGGCTACACCTTC. Translated, it gives CASSQVGSAYGYTF.

This chain links TRBV7-2 with TRBJ2-1; D remains unclear. Trimming pared 4 bases from V and 0 bases from J, leaving 10 bases between. CDR1 is SGHTA and CDR2 is FQGNSA in the germline V gene. The CDR3 is made up of 15 amino acids. The CDR3 nucleotides read TGTGCCAGCAGCTACTCCAGTAGCTCCTACAATGAGCAGTTCTTC. This encodes CASSYSSSSYNEQFF.

The chain combines TRBV7-9 with TRBJ1-2, with D perhaps TRBD1 (5 bases). V lost 3 bases to trimming and J lost 6 bases, with 8 bases between them. CDR1 is SEHNR, CDR2 FQNEAQ, per germline (reference sequence). There are 12 residues in the CDR3. As DNA, the CDR3 is TGTGCCAGCAGCTTCGGGGGGGATGGCTACACCTTC. Amino acids: CASSFGGDGYTF.

V usage is TRBV15 and J usage is TRBJ1-5; D is ambiguous. The CDR3 is 15 amino acids. With 5 bases removed from V and 0 bases from J, the gap between germline ends came to 11 bases. Per germline, CDR1 LNHNV and CDR2 YYDKDF (reference sequence). CDR3 sequence reads: CATSDRPDSNQPQHF. CDR3 coding DNA: TGTGCCACCAGCGACCGACCGGATAGCAATCAGCCCCAGCATTTT.

V and J are TRBV7-2 and TRBJ1-2; perhaps TRBD1 as D (5 bases). The CDR3 is 13 amino acids. V was cut by 2 bases and J by 6 bases, with 10 bases left in between. Germline V gene lookup returns CDR1 SGHTA and CDR2 FQGNSA. For the CDR3, the DNA is TGTGCCAGCAGCTTAAATAGGGGAGATGGCTACACCTTC. Amino acids: CASSLNRGDGYTF.

This clone was seen once. The chain employs TRBV6-5 and TRBJ1-1, with D possibly being TRBD1 (6 bases). Germline V gene lookup returns CDR1 MNHEY and CDR2 SVGAGI. The CDR3 sequence is 13 residues long. Trimming removed 5 bases at V and 7 bases at J, with 14 bases between. The CDR3 nucleotides read TGTGCCAGCAGTCCGGGACAAATTATTGAAGCTTTCTTT. The encoded protein is CASSPGQIIEAFF.

The table lists this clone with a count of one. The V and J genes are TRBV29-1 and TRBJ2-3, with a weak D call TRBD2 (5 bases). This CDR3 has 13 residues. V lost 7 bases and J lost 11, with 22 bases in between. In germline, CDR1 is SQVTM, CDR2 ANQGSEA. The CDR3 DNA reads TGCAGCGCTGAGGAAGGACCGGTCAGCGGGCAGTATTTT. This gives the protein CSAEEGPVSGQYF.

This sequence joins TRBV5-6 and TRBJ1-5, with D possibly matching TRBD1 (6 bases). V was shortened by 2 bases and J by 0 bases, with 9 bases between the two germline ends. The length of the CDR3 is 15 residues. Germline CDR1 reads SGHDT; CDR2 reads YYEEEE. The CDR3 bases are TGTGCCAGCAGCTTTCAGGGGTATAGCAATCAGCCCCAGCATTTT. Encoded protein: CASSFQGYSNQPQHF.

The rearrangement uses TRBV6-1 and TRBJ2-7; no definite D call. Germline V gene sequence: CDR1 MNHNS, CDR2 SASEGT. The germline V and J ends were trimmed by 0 bases and 6 bases, with 3 bases remaining between them. The CDR3 is 11 residues long. Written as DNA, the CDR3 is TGTGCCAGCAGTGAAGCGGGCGAGCAGTACTTC. Residues: CASSEAGEQYF.

The chain carries TRBV9 and TRBJ1-1; unclear D gene. The length of the CDR3 is 13 residues. Trimming removed 6 bases at V and 3 bases at J, with 12 bases between. Germline loops: CDR1 SGDLS, CDR2 YYNGEE. The CDR3 DNA reads as TGTGCCAGCAAGGATGGAGCGGACACTGAAGCTTTCTTT. Residues: CASKDGADTEAFF. Supplemented by reference TRBV9 and TRBJ1-1, the full variable domain reads DSGVTQTPKHLITATGQRVTLRCSPRSGDLSVYWYQQSLDQGLQFLIQYYNGEERAKGNILERFSAQQFPDLHSELNLSSLELGDSALYFCASKDGADTEAFFGQGTRLTVV.

This clone has more than one count but fewer than ten. V usage is TRBV7-9 and J usage is TRBJ1-3, with unresolved D. CDR3 length equals 12 residues. CDR1 is SEHNR and CDR2 is FQNEAQ in the germline V gene (reference sequence). V gave up 7 bases and J gave up 6 bases, with 10 bases separating them. The CDR3 is CASNPSENTIYF. The CDR3 DNA is TGTGCCAGCAACCCTTCCGAAAACACCATATATTTT. Complete variable domain (other parts from reference TRBV7-9 and TRBJ1-3): DTGVSQNPRHKITKRGQNVTFRCDPISEHNRLYWYRQTLGQGPEFLTYFQNEAQLEKSRLLSDRFSAERPKGSFSTLEIQRTEQGDSAMYLCASNPSENTIYFGEGSWLTVV.

The rearrangement joins TRBV15 to TRBJ2-3; D perhaps matches TRBD2 (5 bases). Germline V lookup: CDR1 LNHNV, CDR2 YYDKDF (reference sequence). Trimming removed 6 bases at V and 0 bases at J, with 13 bases between. The CDR3 runs 15 residues. The CDR3 DNA follows: TGTGCCACCAGAGCCCAGACTACTAGCACAGATACGCAGTATTTT. Protein: CATRAQTTSTDTQYF.

V usage is TRBV7-8 and J usage is TRBJ1-1; TRBD1 is a possible D gene (6 bases). The CDR3 is 16 residues long. Trimming left V 0 bases short and J 3 bases short, with 14 bases between. The germline V gene has CDR1 SGHVS and CDR2 FQNEAQ. The CDR3 sequence: CASSLAAGAADTEAFF. CDR3 nucleotides: TGTGCCAGCAGCTTAGCAGCAGGGGCTGCCGACACTGAAGCTTTCTTT.